A selection of T cell receptor beta chains follows, all from one sample in a study of blood T cell repertoires in COVID-19. The method was immunoSEQ multiplex PCR; TCRdb's version includes in-frame clones alone and lacks a portion of them. The table records 120,000 to 150,000 clones, 70% to 90% of them present only once. What was sequenced was peripheral blood. Every receptor here comes from an older woman with acute or convalescent COVID-19. The CDR3 runs from the conserved cysteine through the conserved F or W. Fields, in order: CDR3 DNA, CDR3 protein, D gene, J gene, V gene, clone size. D genes are given only for firm matches. Clone size is not always given. Where it is, it says once, few, many or a class for expanded clones.

DNA: TGTGCCAGCAGTTCGGGGGTCCGCCACGAGCAGTACTTC
CDR3: CASSSGVRHEQYF
D: NA
J: TRBJ2-7
V: TRBV6-5
size: NA

DNA: TGTGCCAGCAGCCCTGAAGCTGAACGGGCTTTCTTT
CDR3: CASSPEAERAFF
D: NA
J: TRBJ1-1
V: TRBV5-4
size: NA

DNA: TGTGCCAGCAGCTTAACCCGACAGGGGACTAACTATGGCTACACCTTC
CDR3: CASSLTRQGTNYGYTF
D: TRBD1
J: TRBJ1-2
V: TRBV5-6
size: NA

DNA: TGTGCCAGCAGCCACCGGGACAGGGTCAATTCACCCCTCCACTTT
CDR3: CASSHRDRVNSPLHF
D: TRBD1
J: TRBJ1-6
V: TRBV27
size: NA

DNA: TGCGCCAGCAGCTTGGACACTAGTTCACCCCTCCACTTT
CDR3: CASSLDTSSPLHF
D: NA
J: TRBJ1-6
V: TRBV5-1
size: NA

DNA: TGCAGTGCTAGCGGGAACGGTGAAGCTTTCTTT
CDR3: CSASGNGEAFF
D: NA
J: TRBJ1-1
V: TRBV20-1
size: NA

DNA: TGTGCCAGCAGTCCTCGGGACAGGGGAGTTAATGAGCAGTTCTTC
CDR3: CASSPRDRGVNEQFF
D: TRBD1
J: TRBJ2-1
V: TRBV2
size: NA

DNA: TGTGCCAGCAGCCAAGCGGGGGACAGACGTAACTATGGCTACACCTTC
CDR3: CASSQAGDRRNYGYTF
D: TRBD1
J: TRBJ1-2
V: TRBV4-2
size: few

DNA: TGTGCCAGTAGTGCGGACAGGGGCTCCTATAATTCACCCCTCCACTTT
CDR3: CASSADRGSYNSPLHF
D: TRBD1
J: TRBJ1-6
V: TRBV19
size: NA

DNA: TGTGCCACCAGCAGAGGGACGGGATATAATTCACCCCTCCACTTT
CDR3: CATSRGTGYNSPLHF
D: NA
J: TRBJ1-6
V: TRBV15
size: few

DNA: TGCGCCAGCAGCCGCGAAGGGCGGGGGAGCTACAATGAGCAGTTCTTC
CDR3: CASSREGRGSYNEQFF
D: TRBD2
J: TRBJ2-1
V: TRBV4-1
size: once

DNA: TGTGCCAGTAGTATAACACCCGACACCTCTGGAAACACCATATATTTT
CDR3: CASSITPDTSGNTIYF
D: NA
J: TRBJ1-3
V: TRBV19
size: few

DNA: TGTGCCACCAGCAGAGCCCTGGCAGGGGAAGCTTTCTTT
CDR3: CATSRALAGEAFF
D: NA
J: TRBJ1-1
V: TRBV15
size: NA